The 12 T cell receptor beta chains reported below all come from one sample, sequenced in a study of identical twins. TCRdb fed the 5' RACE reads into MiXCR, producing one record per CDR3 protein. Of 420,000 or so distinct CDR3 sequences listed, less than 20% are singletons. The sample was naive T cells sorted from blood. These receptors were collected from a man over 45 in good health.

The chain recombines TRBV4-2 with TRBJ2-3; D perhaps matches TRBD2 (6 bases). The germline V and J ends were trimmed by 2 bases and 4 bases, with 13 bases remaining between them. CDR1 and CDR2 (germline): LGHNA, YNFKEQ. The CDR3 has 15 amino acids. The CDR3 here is CASSQSLARADTQYF. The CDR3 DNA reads TGTGCCAGCAGCCAATCGCTAGCGAGGGCAGATACGCAGTATTTT.

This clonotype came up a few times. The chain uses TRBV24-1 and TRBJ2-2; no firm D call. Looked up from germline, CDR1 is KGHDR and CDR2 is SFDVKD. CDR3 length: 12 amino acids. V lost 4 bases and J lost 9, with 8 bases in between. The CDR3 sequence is CATSDRTWELFF. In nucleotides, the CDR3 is TGTGCCACCAGTGACCGAACTTGGGAGCTGTTTTTT.

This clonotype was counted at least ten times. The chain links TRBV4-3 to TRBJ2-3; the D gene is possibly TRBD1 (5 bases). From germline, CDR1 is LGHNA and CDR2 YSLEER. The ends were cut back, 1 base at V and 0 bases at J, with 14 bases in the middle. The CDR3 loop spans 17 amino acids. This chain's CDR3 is CASSQVKAQDSTDTQYF. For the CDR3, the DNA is TGCGCCAGCAGCCAAGTTAAGGCACAGGATAGCACAGATACGCAGTATTTT.

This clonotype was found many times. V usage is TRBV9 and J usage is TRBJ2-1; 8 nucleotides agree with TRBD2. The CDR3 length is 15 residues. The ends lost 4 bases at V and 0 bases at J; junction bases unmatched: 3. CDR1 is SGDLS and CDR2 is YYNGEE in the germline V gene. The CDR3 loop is CASSFSGDSYNEQFF. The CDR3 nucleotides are TGTGCCAGCAGCTTTAGCGGGGACTCCTACAATGAGCAGTTCTTC.

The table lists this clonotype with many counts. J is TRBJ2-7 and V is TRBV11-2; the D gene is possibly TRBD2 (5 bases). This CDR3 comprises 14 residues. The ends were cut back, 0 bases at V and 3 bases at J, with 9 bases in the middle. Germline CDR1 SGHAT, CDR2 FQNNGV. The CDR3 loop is CASSLESGVYEQYF. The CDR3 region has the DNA TGTGCCAGCAGCTTAGAATCCGGGGTCTACGAGCAGTACTTC.

The CDR3 nucleotides read TGTGCCAGCAGTTTGACAGGGGGAGGTGAAAAACTGTTTTTT. As protein: CASSLTGGGEKLFF. The chain carries TRBV12-3 or TRBV12-4 and TRBJ1-4, with 9 bases lining up with TRBD1. CDR3 length equals 14 residues. V shed 3 bases, J shed 7 bases, and the junction held 3 bases outside the gene matches.

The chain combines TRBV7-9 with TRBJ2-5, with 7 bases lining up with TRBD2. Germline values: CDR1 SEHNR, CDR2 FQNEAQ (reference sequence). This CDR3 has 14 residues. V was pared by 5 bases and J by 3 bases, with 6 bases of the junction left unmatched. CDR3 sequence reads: CASSRSGLEETQYF. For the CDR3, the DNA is TGTGCCAGCAGCCGTAGCGGGCTCGAAGAGACCCAGTACTTC.

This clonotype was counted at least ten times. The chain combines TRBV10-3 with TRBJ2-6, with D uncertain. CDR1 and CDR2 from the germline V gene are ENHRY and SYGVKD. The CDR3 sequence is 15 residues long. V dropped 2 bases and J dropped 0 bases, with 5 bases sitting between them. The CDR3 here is CAISEAYSGANVLTF. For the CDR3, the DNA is TGTGCCATCAGTGAGGCGTACTCTGGGGCCAACGTCCTGACTTTC.

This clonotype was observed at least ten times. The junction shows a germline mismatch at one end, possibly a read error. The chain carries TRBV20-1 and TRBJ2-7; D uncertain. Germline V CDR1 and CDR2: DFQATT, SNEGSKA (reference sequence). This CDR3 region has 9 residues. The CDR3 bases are TGCAGTGCTCCGCCCCGGGCTCTTTTC. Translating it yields CSAPPRALF.

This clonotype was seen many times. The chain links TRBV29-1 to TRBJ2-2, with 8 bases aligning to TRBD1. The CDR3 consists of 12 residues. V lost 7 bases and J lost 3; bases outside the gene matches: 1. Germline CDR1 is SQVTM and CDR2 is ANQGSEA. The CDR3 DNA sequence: TGCAGCGGGACAGGGTACACCGGGGAGCTGTTTTTT. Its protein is CSGTGYTGELFF.

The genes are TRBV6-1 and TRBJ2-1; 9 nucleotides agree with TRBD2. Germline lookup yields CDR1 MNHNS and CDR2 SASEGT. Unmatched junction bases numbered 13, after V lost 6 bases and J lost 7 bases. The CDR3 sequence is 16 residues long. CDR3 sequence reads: CASRVTLASGVNEQFF. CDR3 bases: TGTGCCAGCAGAGTCACCTTGGCTAGCGGGGTTAATGAGCAGTTCTTC.

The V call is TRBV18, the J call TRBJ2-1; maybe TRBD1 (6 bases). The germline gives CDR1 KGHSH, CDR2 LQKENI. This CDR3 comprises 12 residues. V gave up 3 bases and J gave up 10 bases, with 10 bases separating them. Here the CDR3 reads CASSPDSPEQFF. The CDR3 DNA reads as TGTGCCAGCTCACCGGACAGTCCAGAGCAGTTCTTC.